These 26 T cell receptor beta chains originate from one sample sequenced in a study of response to subunit inactivated influenza vaccine. TCRdb fed the RT-PCR reads into MiXCR, producing one record per CDR3 protein. The sample includes roughly 570,000 distinct CDR3 sequences, about an eighth of them seen just once. The sequencing used PBMCs from blood, collected roughly 6 weeks after vaccination. The receptors originated from a middle-aged man who received an inactivated influenza vaccine.

This sequence joins TRBV28 and TRBJ1-6; TRBD1 aligns across 7 bases. Per germline, CDR1 MDHEN and CDR2 SYDVKM. Germline trimming cut 6 bases from V and 6 bases from J; bases unmatched to any gene: 8. This CDR3 comprises 15 residues. DNA for the CDR3: TGTGCCAGCAGCGTACCGACAGGGTTTAATTCACCCCTCCACTTT. Translating it yields CASSVPTGFNSPLHF.

V and J are TRBV12-3 or TRBV12-4 and TRBJ2-3; D unclear. This CDR3 is 13 amino acids long. Trimming took 5 bases from V and 2 from J, leaving 8 bases between them. CDR3 protein: CASSTQITDTQYF. CDR3 sequence (DNA): TGTGCCAGCAGTACCCAAATCACAGATACGCAGTATTTT.

This clonotype was recorded a few times. The CDR3 spells CASSFWRGFNTGELFF. The CDR3 DNA reads TGTGCCAGCAGTTTTTGGAGGGGCTTCAACACCGGGGAGCTGTTTTTT. This chain joins TRBV12-3 or TRBV12-4 and TRBJ2-2, with D perhaps matching TRBD2 (6 bases). V was shortened by 3 bases and J by 2 bases, with 13 bases between the two germline ends. The CDR3 totals 16 residues.

The chain is built from TRBV6-5 and TRBJ1-5, with D uncertain. Trimming cost V 0 bases and J 7 bases, with 13 bases left between them. This CDR3 spans 15 amino acids. Germline assignment: CDR1 MNHEY and CDR2 SVGAGI. The CDR3 is CASSYSSGVRQPQHF. As DNA, the CDR3 is TGTGCCAGCAGTTACTCTTCGGGAGTTCGACAGCCCCAGCATTTT.

This clonotype was seen only a few times. V usage is TRBV28 and J usage is TRBJ2-5; 8 bases line up with TRBD2. Per the germline V gene, CDR1 is MDHEN and CDR2 is SYDVKM. The CDR3 sequence is 19 residues long. The J segment lost 0 bases and the V segment lost 3 bases, leaving 15 bases of the junction unmatched. CDR3 region: CASSFNAGRTSRYQETQYF. The CDR3 nucleotides read TGTGCCAGCAGTTTTAATGCGGGCAGGACTAGCAGGTACCAAGAGACCCAGTACTTC.

This clonotype came up a few times. The V and J genes are TRBV20-1 and TRBJ2-1, with 7 bases matching TRBD2. Germline values: CDR1 DFQATT, CDR2 SNEGSKA (reference sequence). J was trimmed by 6 bases and V by 7 bases; bases with no gene match: 9. The CDR3 covers 13 residues. In nucleotides, the CDR3 is TGCAGTGTAGTTGGCGGGAGAGGCAATGAGCAGTTCTTC. Protein: CSVVGGRGNEQFF.

There are many counts of this clonotype. The chain combines TRBV6-1 with TRBJ1-1; 9 bases are shared with TRBD1. The CDR3 contains 14 residues. V shed 6 bases, J shed 1 base, and the junction held 3 bases outside the gene matches. The V gene's germline CDR1 is MNHNS and CDR2 SASEGT. As DNA, the CDR3 is TGTGCCAGCAGCAACAGGGGGCGGAACACTGAAGCTTTCTTT. Residues: CASSNRGRNTEAFF.

This clonotype was recorded at least ten times. The chain employs TRBV12-3 or TRBV12-4 and TRBJ2-7; no definite D call. This CDR3 has 12 residues. With 3 bases removed from V and 4 bases from J, the gap between germline ends came to 7 bases. The CDR3 protein is CASSFSPYEQYF. The DNA of the CDR3 is TGTGCCAGCAGTTTCTCCCCGTACGAGCAGTACTTC.

CDR3 DNA sequence: TGTGCCAGCAGCTTGGCCGTTAGGGCCTACGAGCAGTACTTC. Its protein is CASSLAVRAYEQYF. This chain joins TRBV5-5 and TRBJ2-7; D gene ambiguous. V lost 0 bases to trimming and J lost 2 bases, with 9 bases between them. There are 14 residues in the CDR3. Germline values: CDR1 SGHKS, CDR2 YYEKEE (reference sequence).

This sequence joins TRBV7-2 and TRBJ2-1, with 14 bases identical to TRBD2. The germline gives CDR1 SGHTA, CDR2 FQGNSA. The junction had 7 bases not matched to a gene; V was cut back by 5 bases and J by 4 bases. The CDR3 length is 17 residues. CDR3: CASSIRGTSGSYNEQFF. In DNA form, the CDR3 reads TGTGCCAGCAGCATAAGAGGGACTAGCGGGAGTTACAATGAGCAGTTCTTC.

V usage is TRBV30 and J usage is TRBJ1-2; 8 bases match TRBD1. Germline CDR1 is GTSNPN and CDR2 is SVGIG (reference sequence). The V gene end was trimmed by 2 bases and the J gene end by 7 bases; junction bases not matched to a gene: 6. The CDR3 covers 13 residues. The CDR3 sequence is CAWSPGGLSGYTF. DNA of the CDR3: TGTGCCTGGAGTCCAGGGGGCCTCTCTGGCTACACCTTC.

This clonotype appeared a few times. The CDR3 sequence: CASSTQTGPYEQYF. The CDR3 region has the DNA TGTGCCAGCAGCACCCAAACAGGTCCCTACGAGCAGTACTTC. The chain recombines TRBV3-1 with TRBJ2-7; tentative D call: TRBD1 (5 bases). The CDR3 has 14 amino acids. The germline gives CDR1 LGHDT, CDR2 YNNKEL (reference sequence). The V gene lost 5 bases and the J gene lost 2 bases, with 13 bases spanning the gap.

In this sample, this clonotype turned up many times. This sequence joins TRBV24-1 and TRBJ2-1; D may be TRBD2 (5 bases). Trimming took off 0 bases at V and 5 bases at J, with 10 bases between the two ends. The CDR3 loop spans 15 amino acids. The V gene's germline CDR1 is KGHDR and CDR2 SFDVKD. The CDR3 here is CATSDLYPGNNEQFF. The DNA for the CDR3 is TGTGCCACCAGTGATTTGTATCCGGGAAACAATGAGCAGTTCTTC.

V and J are TRBV7-9 and TRBJ1-1, with D tentatively TRBD1 (6 bases). The CDR3 runs 13 residues. Germline-derived CDR1 and CDR2 are SEHNR and FQNEAQ (reference sequence). V was clipped by 2 bases and J by 6 bases, with 10 bases between them. The CDR3 region is CASSLLGAAEAFF. The DNA of the CDR3 is TGTGCCAGCAGCTTATTGGGGGCGGCTGAAGCTTTCTTT.

This clonotype was seen more than once but under ten times. The chain has TRBV7-8 and TRBJ1-1; possibly TRBD1 for D (5 bases). The germline V gene encodes CDR1 SGHVS and CDR2 FQNEAQ. V dropped 3 bases and J dropped 0 bases, with 14 bases sitting between them. CDR3 length equals 16 residues. The CDR3 DNA sequence: TGTGCCAGCAGCTTGTCCGCCGGGACGGTGAACACTGAAGCTTTCTTT. This codes for CASSLSAGTVNTEAFF.

A few counts support this clonotype. This sequence joins TRBV7-2 and TRBJ2-3, with a possible D match to TRBD1 (6 bases). Germline lookup yields CDR1 SGHTA and CDR2 FQGNSA. The CDR3 loop spans 13 amino acids. Trimming cost V 5 bases and J 8 bases, with 14 bases left between them. The CDR3 here is CASSALQGATQYF. The CDR3 region has the DNA TGTGCCAGCAGCGCACTACAGGGCGCTACGCAGTATTTT. Full variable domain (remainder filled in from reference TRBV7-2 and TRBJ2-3): GAGVSQSPSNKVTEKGKDVELRCDPISGHTALYWYRQSLGQGLEFLIYFQGNSAPDKSGLPSDRFSAERTGGSVSTLTIQRTQQEDSAVYLCASSALQGATQYFGPGTRLTVL.

This clonotype appeared a few times. This chain joins TRBV27 and TRBJ2-3, with D perhaps TRBD1 (5 bases). The V and J ends lost 8 bases and 4 bases respectively, with 16 bases between them. The CDR3 contains 14 residues. Per the germline V gene, CDR1 is MNHEY and CDR2 is SMNVEV (reference sequence). The CDR3 DNA is TGTGCCAGCTCCTCATTTGTAGGGGCAGATACGCAGTATTTT. This gives the protein CASSSFVGADTQYF.

This chain uses TRBV14 with TRBJ2-5; D not resolved. Trimming took off 2 bases at V and 5 bases at J, with 15 bases between the two ends. The CDR3 length is 15 residues. Germline loops: CDR1 SGHDN, CDR2 FVKESK. The CDR3 here is CASSQSSQNRETQYF. CDR3 DNA: TGTGCCAGCAGCCAATCCTCACAGAACCGGGAGACCCAGTACTTC.

This sequence joins TRBV2 and TRBJ1-6; TRBD1 matches 7 bases. Germline V gene data show CDR1 as SNHLY and CDR2 as FYNNEI. V gave up 5 bases and J gave up 9 bases; unmatched junction bases: 4. The CDR3 contains 13 residues. This chain's CDR3 is CASSRDSSSPLHF. In nucleotides, the CDR3 is TGTGCCAGCAGTCGGGACAGTAGTTCACCCCTCCACTTT.

This clonotype turned up a few times. This chain connects TRBV27 to TRBJ2-1; 13 bases are a match to TRBD2. The CDR3 is 19 residues long. With V trimmed by 4 bases and J by 7 bases, 16 bases remained unmatched. CDR1 is MNHEY, CDR2 SMNVEV, per germline (reference sequence). Here the CDR3 DNA reads TGTGCCAGCAGTTCCGGACTAGCGGGAGAGTCGATGATGAGTAATGAGCAGTTCTTC. Translated: CASSSGLAGESMMSNEQFF.

This CDR3 is CASSLAQLISYNEQFF. The CDR3 DNA is TGTGCCAGCAGCTTAGCCCAGCTTATCTCCTACAATGAGCAGTTCTTC. This chain joins TRBV7-2 and TRBJ2-1; D is ambiguous. Deletions cut 0 bases from V and 0 bases from J, with 9 bases between. CDR3 length equals 16 residues. CDR1 and CDR2 (germline): SGHTA, FQGNSA.

This clonotype has only a few counts. V and J are TRBV6-5 and TRBJ1-3; D remains ambiguous. The CDR3 length is 17 residues. V shed 0 bases and J shed 0 bases, with 12 bases lying between them. Germline assignment: CDR1 MNHEY and CDR2 SVGAGI. This CDR3 is CASSYSGIKLSGNTIYF. The CDR3 DNA sequence: TGTGCCAGCAGTTACTCGGGAATCAAACTCTCTGGAAACACCATATATTTT.

The chain joins TRBV29-1 to TRBJ2-7, with D possibly being TRBD1 or TRBD2 (5 bases each). Germline-derived CDR1 and CDR2 are SQVTM and ANQGSEA. V was cut by 6 bases and J by 2 bases, with 11 bases left in between. The CDR3 spans 12 residues. CDR3 coding DNA: TGCAGCGTCACCGGGACCCCCTACGAGCAGTACTTC. Residues: CSVTGTPYEQYF.

This clonotype was counted once. CDR3 nucleotides: TGTGCCAGCAGTTTCTCATCTACCGGGACAGGGGGAAAGACCCAGTACTTC. Amino acids: CASSFSSTGTGGKTQYF. The chain has TRBV28 and TRBJ2-5, with TRBD1 identical over 11 bases. The CDR3 is 17 amino acids. The V and J ends lost 3 bases and 6 bases, in that order; junction bases with no gene match: 12. Germline CDR1 is MDHEN and CDR2 is SYDVKM. Based on the CDR3 plus reference TRBV28 and TRBJ2-5, the full variable domain is DVKVTQSSRYLVKRTGEKVFLECVQDMDHENMFWYRQDPGLGLRLIYFSYDVKMKEKGDIPEGYSVSREKKERFSLILESASTNQTSMYLCASSFSSTGTGGKTQYFGPGTRLLVL.

This clonotype was seen a handful of times. The chain is built from TRBV6-2 or TRBV6-3 and TRBJ2-1, with 8 bases that match TRBD2. The CDR3 covers 16 residues. V gave up 4 bases and J gave up 0 bases; unmatched junction bases: 5. Germline CDR1 reads MNHEY; CDR2 reads SVGEGT. CDR3 sequence reads: CASSSRGGSSYNEQFF. The DNA for the CDR3 is TGTGCCAGCAGTTCCCGCGGGGGGAGCTCCTACAATGAGCAGTTCTTC.

This clonotype was recorded a few times. The chain carries TRBV29-1 and TRBJ2-7; TRBD1 matches 10 bases. The J segment lost 4 bases and the V segment lost 4 bases, leaving 7 bases of the junction unmatched. There are 14 residues in the CDR3. CDR1 is SQVTM, CDR2 ANQGSEA, per germline. CDR3 sequence (DNA): TGCAGCGTTGTGTGGGGGACAGGGGCATACGAGCAGTACTTC. Translating it yields CSVVWGTGAYEQYF.